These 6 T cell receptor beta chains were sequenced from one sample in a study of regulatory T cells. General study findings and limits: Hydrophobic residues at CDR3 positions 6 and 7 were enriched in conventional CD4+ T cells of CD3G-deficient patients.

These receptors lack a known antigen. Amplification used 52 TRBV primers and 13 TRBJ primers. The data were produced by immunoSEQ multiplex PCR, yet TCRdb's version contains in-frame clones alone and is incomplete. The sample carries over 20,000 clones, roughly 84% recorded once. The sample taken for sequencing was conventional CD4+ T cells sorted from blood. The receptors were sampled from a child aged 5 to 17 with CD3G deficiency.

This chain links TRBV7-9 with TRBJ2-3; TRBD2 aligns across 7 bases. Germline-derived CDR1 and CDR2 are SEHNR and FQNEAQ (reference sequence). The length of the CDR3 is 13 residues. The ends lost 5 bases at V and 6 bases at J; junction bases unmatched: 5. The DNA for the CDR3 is TGTGCCAGCAGCCGAGACGGGGGGGATACGCAGTATTTT. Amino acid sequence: CASSRDGGDTQYF.

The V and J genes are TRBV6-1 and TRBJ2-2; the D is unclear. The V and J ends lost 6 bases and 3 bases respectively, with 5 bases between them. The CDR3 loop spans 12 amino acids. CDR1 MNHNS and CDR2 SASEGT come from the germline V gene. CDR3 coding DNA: TGTGCCAGCAGCGGTGACACCGGGGAGCTGTTTTTT. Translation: CASSGDTGELFF.

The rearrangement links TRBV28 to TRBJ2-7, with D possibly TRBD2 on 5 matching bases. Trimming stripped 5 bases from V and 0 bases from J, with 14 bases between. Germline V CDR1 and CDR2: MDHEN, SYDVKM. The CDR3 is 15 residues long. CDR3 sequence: CASSTRLTHSYEQYF. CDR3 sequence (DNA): TGTGCCAGCAGTACACGACTAACCCACTCCTACGAGCAGTACTTC.

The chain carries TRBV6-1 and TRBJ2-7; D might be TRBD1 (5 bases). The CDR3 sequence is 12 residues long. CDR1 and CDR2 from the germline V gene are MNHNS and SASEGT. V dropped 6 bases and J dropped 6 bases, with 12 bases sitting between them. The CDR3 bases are TGTGCCAGCAGCACCGACAGCCGCGAGCAGTACTTC. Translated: CASSTDSREQYF.

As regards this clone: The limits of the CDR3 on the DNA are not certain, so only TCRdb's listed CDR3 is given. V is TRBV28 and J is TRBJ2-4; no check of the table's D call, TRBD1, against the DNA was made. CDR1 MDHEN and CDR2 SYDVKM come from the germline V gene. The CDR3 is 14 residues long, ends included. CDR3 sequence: CASSTSTGVNIQYF.

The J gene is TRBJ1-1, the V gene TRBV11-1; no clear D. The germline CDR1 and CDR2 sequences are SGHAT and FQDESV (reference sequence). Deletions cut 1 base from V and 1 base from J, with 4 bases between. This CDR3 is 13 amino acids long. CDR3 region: CASSLGRNTEAFF. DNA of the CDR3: TGTGCCAGCAGCTTAGGCCGGAACACTGAAGCTTTCTTT.